This TCR beta chain was documented in a study of blood T cell repertoires in COVID-19. Whole-study context: PBMCs, B-cell-depleted T cells, or T cells were the source of the cDNA or gDNA that made up the material.

In the authors' methods: Reference gene primer amplification gave estimated nucleated cell counts. Method: immunoSEQ multiplex PCR; TCRdb's copy keeps in-frame clones and lacks some. The V and J calls and clone size are taken from that table; D and trimming were inferred from the DNA. The sample contains 70,000 or so clones, approximately 90% of which appear only once. This CDR3 spans 15 amino acids. V was trimmed by 3 bases and J by 1 base, leaving 13 bases between them. From germline, CDR1 is SGDLS and CDR2 YYNGEE. The sequenced material came from peripheral blood. This TCR came from a woman older than 75 with acute or convalescent COVID-19. V and J are TRBV9 and TRBJ1-1; D not certain. The CDR3 nucleotides are TGTGCCAGCAGCGCCACCGGACTGTCGAACACTGAAGCTTTCTTT. Its translation is CASSATGLSNTEAFF.